Listed below are T cell receptor beta chains from one sample, sequenced in a study of blood T cell repertoires in COVID-19. Assay: immunoSEQ multiplex PCR; the TCRdb copy retains only in-frame clones and omits some. The sample shows some 200,000 clones, 85% to 90% of them seen only once. Sequenced sample: peripheral blood. Receptors originate from a man aged 35 to 55 with active or convalescent COVID-19. CDR3s include the opening cysteine and the closing phenylalanine or tryptophan. Each record gives: CDR3 protein, CDR3 DNA, V gene, J gene, clone size, D gene. The D gene is left open where the match is weak. Clone size is given for some rows only: seen once, a few or many times, or a class if the clone is expanded.

CDR3 protein: CASSARGLGLGEQFF
CDR3 DNA: TGTGCCAGCAGTGCAAGGGGTTTGGGGCTCGGTGAGCAGTTCTTC
V gene: TRBV6-4
J gene: TRBJ2-1
clone size: .
D gene: .

CDR3 protein: CASNIQGRGPEAFF
CDR3 DNA: TGTGCCAGCAATATACAGGGAAGGGGCCCTGAAGCTTTCTTT
V gene: TRBV28
J gene: TRBJ1-1
clone size: .
D gene: .

CDR3 protein: CASRRDRGTNEKLFF
CDR3 DNA: TGTGCCAGTAGGAGGGACAGGGGGACTAATGAAAAACTGTTTTTT
V gene: TRBV19
J gene: TRBJ1-4
clone size: .
D gene: TRBD1

CDR3 protein: CASSSKSGNYNEQFF
CDR3 DNA: TGTGCCAGCAGCTCCAAAAGCGGAAACTACAATGAGCAGTTCTTC
V gene: TRBV7-2
J gene: TRBJ2-1
clone size: .
D gene: .

CDR3 protein: CASSLDRTNYEQYF
CDR3 DNA: TGCGCCAGCAGCTTGGACAGGACAAACTACGAGCAGTACTTC
V gene: TRBV5-1
J gene: TRBJ2-7
clone size: .
D gene: .

CDR3 protein: CASSTLGGQPQHF
CDR3 DNA: TGTGCCAGCAGTACCCTAGGGGGTCAGCCCCAGCATTTT
V gene: TRBV6-5
J gene: TRBJ1-5
clone size: .
D gene: .

CDR3 protein: CASSLDGRARYNEQFF
CDR3 DNA: TGTGCCAGCAGCTTAGATGGCAGGGCACGCTACAATGAGCAGTTCTTC
V gene: TRBV7-8
J gene: TRBJ2-1
clone size: .
D gene: .

CDR3 protein: CATSRDYGGGGQETQYF
CDR3 DNA: TGTGCCACCAGCAGAGATTATGGCGGGGGGGGGCAAGAGACCCAGTACTTC
V gene: TRBV15
J gene: TRBJ2-5
clone size: .
D gene: TRBD2

CDR3 protein: CASISEGTGNKNIQYF
CDR3 DNA: TGCGCCAGCATAAGCGAAGGGACAGGGAACAAAAACATTCAGTACTTC
V gene: TRBV4-3
J gene: TRBJ2-4
clone size: .
D gene: TRBD1

CDR3 protein: CASSLFSDTLPLEQYF
CDR3 DNA: TGTGCCAGCAGTTTATTTTCGGACACTCTACCTCTCGAGCAGTACTTC
V gene: TRBV28
J gene: TRBJ2-7
clone size: .
D gene: .

CDR3 protein: CAWSLVRGPGNTIYF
CDR3 DNA: TGTGCCTGGAGTTTGGTCAGGGGGCCTGGAAACACCATATATTTT
V gene: TRBV30
J gene: TRBJ1-3
clone size: .
D gene: TRBD1

CDR3 protein: CASSPRQGRLSGANVLTF
CDR3 DNA: TGTGCCAGCAGTCCACGACAGGGCCGTCTCTCTGGGGCCAACGTCCTGACTTTC
V gene: TRBV27
J gene: TRBJ2-6
clone size: .
D gene: TRBD1

CDR3 protein: CASSDDREETQYF
CDR3 DNA: TGTGCCAGCAGTGATGACAGGGAAGAGACCCAGTACTTC
V gene: TRBV6-1
J gene: TRBJ2-5
clone size: .
D gene: TRBD1

CDR3 protein: CASSLGSGTEAFF
CDR3 DNA: TGTGCCAGCAGTTTAGGTTCAGGTACTGAAGCTTTCTTT
V gene: TRBV27
J gene: TRBJ1-1
clone size: .
D gene: .

CDR3 protein: CATLPSGGRISTDTQYF
CDR3 DNA: TGTGCCACCCTACCTAGCGGGGGGCGCATAAGCACAGATACGCAGTATTTT
V gene: TRBV25-1
J gene: TRBJ2-3
clone size: .
D gene: TRBD2

CDR3 protein: CASTGLAGGPPSLEQYF
CDR3 DNA: TGTGCCAGCACCGGACTAGCGGGAGGGCCGCCCTCTCTCGAGCAGTACTTC
V gene: TRBV28
J gene: TRBJ2-7
clone size: .
D gene: TRBD2

CDR3 protein: CASSQGGISTDTQYF
CDR3 DNA: TGTGCCAGCAGCCAAGGAGGGATTAGCACAGATACGCAGTATTTT
V gene: TRBV3-1/TRBV3-2
J gene: TRBJ2-3
clone size: .
D gene: .

CDR3 protein: CASSLRPGKPYNEQFF
CDR3 DNA: TGTGCCAGCAGTTTACGACCGGGGAAACCCTACAATGAGCAGTTCTTC
V gene: TRBV28
J gene: TRBJ2-1
clone size: .
D gene: .

CDR3 protein: CASGGQGAREQYF
CDR3 DNA: TGTGCCAGCGGGGGACAGGGGGCCCGCGAGCAGTACTTC
V gene: TRBV6-5
J gene: TRBJ2-7
clone size: .
D gene: TRBD1

CDR3 protein: CAWSSGTSGSESDTQYF
CDR3 DNA: TGTGCCTGGAGTAGTGGGACTAGCGGGAGTGAGTCGGATACGCAGTATTTT
V gene: TRBV30
J gene: TRBJ2-3
clone size: .
D gene: TRBD2

CDR3 protein: CASSLSGRYHGYTF
CDR3 DNA: TGTGCCAGCAGCTTGTCGGGGAGGTACCATGGCTACACCTTC
V gene: TRBV5-6
J gene: TRBJ1-2
clone size: .
D gene: .

CDR3 protein: CASRPPDTYEQYF
CDR3 DNA: TGTGCCAGTAGGCCCCCGGACACCTACGAGCAGTACTTC
V gene: TRBV28
J gene: TRBJ2-7
clone size: once
D gene: .

CDR3 protein: CASSPVEGRGTEAFF
CDR3 DNA: TGTGCCAGCAGCCCCGTGGAAGGAAGGGGCACTGAAGCTTTCTTT
V gene: TRBV14
J gene: TRBJ1-1
clone size: .
D gene: .

CDR3 protein: CASSRDPNYGYTF
CDR3 DNA: TGTGCCAGCAGCCGGGATCCGAACTATGGCTACACCTTC
V gene: TRBV6-5
J gene: TRBJ1-2
clone size: once
D gene: .

CDR3 protein: CASSTGTGEYGYTF
CDR3 DNA: TGTGCCAGTAGTACCGGGACAGGGGAATATGGCTACACCTTC
V gene: TRBV19
J gene: TRBJ1-2
clone size: .
D gene: TRBD1

CDR3 protein: CASSQTDRGWGYGYTF
CDR3 DNA: TGTGCCAGCAGCCAAACTGACAGGGGCTGGGGCTATGGCTACACCTTC
V gene: TRBV14
J gene: TRBJ1-2
clone size: .
D gene: TRBD1

CDR3 protein: CASSLAGRHKETQYF
CDR3 DNA: TGTGCCAGCAGCTTAGCGGGCCGGCATAAAGAGACCCAGTACTTC
V gene: TRBV7-9
J gene: TRBJ2-5
clone size: .
D gene: .

CDR3 protein: CASSLGHSNYGYTF
CDR3 DNA: TGTGCCAGCAGCTTAGGACACAGTAACTATGGCTACACCTTC
V gene: TRBV2
J gene: TRBJ1-2
clone size: .
D gene: .

CDR3 protein: CSVWSSEKLFF
CDR3 DNA: TGCAGCGTTTGGTCCAGTGAAAAACTGTTTTTT
V gene: TRBV29-1
J gene: TRBJ1-4
clone size: once
D gene: .

CDR3 protein: CASSINRGTYPHEQFF
CDR3 DNA: TGTGCCAGCAGCATAAACAGGGGAACTTATCCCCATGAGCAGTTCTTC
V gene: TRBV5-8
J gene: TRBJ2-1
clone size: .
D gene: TRBD1

CDR3 protein: CSVGGVAGKGQETQYF
CDR3 DNA: TGCAGCGTCGGGGGGGTAGCGGGAAAGGGGCAAGAGACCCAGTACTTC
V gene: TRBV29-1
J gene: TRBJ2-5
clone size: .
D gene: TRBD2

CDR3 protein: CASSSDRGADGPQHF
CDR3 DNA: TGTGCCAGCAGCAGTGACAGGGGCGCTGATGGGCCCCAGCATTTT
V gene: TRBV5-4
J gene: TRBJ1-5
clone size: .
D gene: TRBD1

CDR3 protein: CASSGNSGTGAGEKLFF
CDR3 DNA: TGTGCCAGCAGCGGAAACTCCGGGACAGGGGCGGGTGAAAAACTGTTTTTT
V gene: TRBV7-9
J gene: TRBJ1-4
clone size: once
D gene: TRBD1

CDR3 protein: CASSFSVNTEAFF
CDR3 DNA: TGTGCCAGCAGTTTTTCAGTGAACACTGAAGCTTTCTTT
V gene: TRBV12-3/TRBV12-4
J gene: TRBJ1-1
clone size: few
D gene: .

CDR3 protein: CASSPLPDGNNEQFF
CDR3 DNA: TGTGCCAGCAGCCCCCTCCCGGACGGGAACAATGAGCAGTTCTTC
V gene: TRBV11-2
J gene: TRBJ2-1
clone size: .
D gene: .

CDR3 protein: CASSTTGFANEQFF
CDR3 DNA: TGTGCCAGCAGTACGACAGGGTTCGCCAATGAGCAGTTCTTC
V gene: TRBV6-6
J gene: TRBJ2-1
clone size: .
D gene: TRBD1

CDR3 protein: CASRTQGSAYYNEQFF
CDR3 DNA: TGTGCCAGCAGGACCCAGGGGAGCGCTTACTACAATGAGCAGTTCTTC
V gene: TRBV2
J gene: TRBJ2-1
clone size: .
D gene: .

CDR3 protein: CASSLAQGNRNEQFF
CDR3 DNA: TGTGCCAGCAGCTTAGCACAGGGGAATCGGAATGAGCAGTTCTTC
V gene: TRBV7-9
J gene: TRBJ2-1
clone size: .
D gene: TRBD1

CDR3 protein: CASGRDSPGTDTQYF
CDR3 DNA: TGTGCTAGTGGCCGGGACAGCCCGGGCACAGATACGCAGTATTTT
V gene: TRBV12-5
J gene: TRBJ2-3
clone size: .
D gene: TRBD1

CDR3 protein: CASSLGSSNQPQHF
CDR3 DNA: TGTGCCAGTAGTCTAGGGAGTAGCAATCAGCCCCAGCATTTT
V gene: TRBV19
J gene: TRBJ1-5
clone size: .
D gene: .

CDR3 protein: CASSQVIIGTGNGFAGNTIYF
CDR3 DNA: TGCGCCAGCAGCCAAGTTATTATAGGGACAGGGAATGGATTTGCTGGAAACACCATATATTTT
V gene: TRBV4-1
J gene: TRBJ1-3
clone size: .
D gene: TRBD1

CDR3 protein: CASRRGADGELFF
CDR3 DNA: TGTGCCAGCAGACGGGGGGCGGACGGGGAGCTGTTTTTT
V gene: TRBV9
J gene: TRBJ2-2
clone size: .
D gene: .

CDR3 protein: CATSDASRGLAGYTGELFF
CDR3 DNA: TGTGCCACCAGTGACGCCAGTCGAGGACTAGCGGGGTACACCGGGGAGCTGTTTTTT
V gene: TRBV24-1
J gene: TRBJ2-2
clone size: .
D gene: TRBD2

CDR3 protein: CASSQGGTGDYTGELFF
CDR3 DNA: TGTGCCAGCAGCCAAGGGGGTACAGGGGACTACACCGGGGAGCTGTTTTTT
V gene: TRBV4-2
J gene: TRBJ2-2
clone size: .
D gene: .

CDR3 protein: CASSPVGGGIAVRSNQPQHF
CDR3 DNA: TGTGCCAGCAGCCCCGTGGGCGGGGGTATTGCGGTTAGGAGCAATCAGCCCCAGCATTTT
V gene: TRBV27
J gene: TRBJ1-5
clone size: .
D gene: .

CDR3 protein: CASSQDGSRDPRGYTF
CDR3 DNA: TGCGCCAGCAGCCAAGATGGGTCGCGGGACCCGCGGGGCTACACCTTC
V gene: TRBV4-3
J gene: TRBJ1-2
clone size: .
D gene: .

CDR3 protein: CASKKAGTDTQYF
CDR3 DNA: TGTGCCAGCAAAAAAGCGGGCACAGATACGCAGTATTTT
V gene: TRBV7-2
J gene: TRBJ2-3
clone size: .
D gene: .

CDR3 protein: CASSAAGGYSYEQYF
CDR3 DNA: TGTGCCAGCAGCGCAGCGGGGGGATACTCCTACGAGCAGTACTTC
V gene: TRBV5-4
J gene: TRBJ2-7
clone size: .
D gene: TRBD2

CDR3 protein: CASRGQGNNEKLFF
CDR3 DNA: TGTGCCAGCAGGGGACAGGGTAATAATGAAAAACTGTTTTTT
V gene: TRBV2
J gene: TRBJ1-4
clone size: .
D gene: TRBD1

CDR3 protein: CASSPPGGGASGYTF
CDR3 DNA: TGTGCCAGCAGCCCCCCTGGGGGGGGCGCGAGTGGCTACACCTTC
V gene: TRBV4-2
J gene: TRBJ1-2
clone size: .
D gene: .

CDR3 protein: CASSLSSSTDTQYF
CDR3 DNA: TGTGCCAGCAGCTTAAGCTCGAGCACAGATACGCAGTATTTT
V gene: TRBV5-8
J gene: TRBJ2-3
clone size: .
D gene: .

CDR3 protein: CASSPRGQDTQYF
CDR3 DNA: TGTGCCAGCTCACCCAGGGGGCAGGATACGCAGTATTTT
V gene: TRBV18
J gene: TRBJ2-3
clone size: .
D gene: TRBD1

CDR3 protein: CASSKAPQSIPTEAFF
CDR3 DNA: TGTGCCAGCAGCAAAGCCCCGCAGTCCATCCCCACTGAAGCTTTCTTT
V gene: TRBV21-1
J gene: TRBJ1-1
clone size: .
D gene: .

CDR3 protein: CASSYSGGNYGYTF
CDR3 DNA: TGTGCCAGCAGTTACTCGGGCGGGAACTATGGCTACACCTTC
V gene: TRBV6-2/TRBV6-3
J gene: TRBJ1-2
clone size: few
D gene: .